The 3 T cell receptor beta chains given below trace back to one sample, sequenced in a study of CD8+ T cells in alopecia areata. Sequencing used cDNA as its template, made by extracting RNA and reverse transcribing it. Data came from immunoSEQ multiplex PCR; TCRdb stores just in-frame clones and leaves some out. The sample includes 61,000 or so clones, almost 97% of them seen just once. The source was CD8+ T cells sorted from blood, collected at week 0. These receptors were collected from a human donor with alopecia areata.

The chain employs TRBV6-5 and TRBJ2-7; 8 positions match TRBD1. The J segment lost 0 bases and the V segment lost 5 bases, leaving 6 bases of the junction unmatched. Germline V gene lookup returns CDR1 MNHEY and CDR2 SVGAGI. The CDR3 spans 15 residues. CDR3 nucleotides: TGTGCCAGCAGTCGACAGGGGTCTTCCTCCTACGAGCAGTACTTC. It specifies CASSRQGSSSYEQYF.

The chain links TRBV19 to TRBJ2-1; D may correspond to TRBD1 or TRBD2 (5 bases each). The length of the CDR3 is 17 residues. V gave up 4 bases and J gave up 1 base, with 17 bases separating them. Germline CDR1 and CDR2: LNHDA and SQIVND (reference sequence). The CDR3 sequence is CASSTHLTAESYNEQFF. The CDR3 nucleotides are TGTGCCAGTAGTACCCACCTGACAGCGGAATCCTACAATGAGCAGTTCTTC.

The chain employs TRBV30 and TRBJ2-3; 9 bases map to TRBD1. V shed 2 bases, J shed 6 bases, and the junction held 9 bases outside the gene matches. This CDR3 spans 15 amino acids. Germline V lookup: CDR1 GTSNPN, CDR2 SVGIG (reference sequence). CDR3 bases: TGTGCCTGGAGTACTCTTGGACAGGGGACGGATACGCAGTATTTT. It translates to CAWSTLGQGTDTQYF.